This entry concerns a single T cell receptor beta chain. These data originate in a study of blood T cell repertoires in COVID-19. Study details: The origin of the acute and convalescent COVID-19 samples was the United States, Italy and Spain.

Only in-frame clones appear in the TCRdb table, and some are missing; sequencing was by immunoSEQ multiplex PCR. The sample has 9,000 to 10,000 clones; around 81% are singletons. CDR1 is SGHRS and CDR2 is YFSETQ in the germline V gene. There are 13 residues in the CDR3. The V end lost 0 bases, the J end lost 2 bases, and 6 bases lay between the germline ends. The sequence was obtained from a human donor in a cohort sampled during active COVID-19. The J gene is TRBJ2-7, the V gene TRBV5-1, with D possibly being TRBD2 (5 bases). Sequences were obtained from peripheral blood. CDR3 nucleotide sequence: TGCGCCAGCAGCTTGGACGGGACCTACGAGCAGTACTTC. The encoded protein is CASSLDGTYEQYF.